Below are 2 T cell receptor beta chains sequenced from a single sample in a study of T cell changes during pregnancy in multiple sclerosis. Method: immunoSEQ multiplex PCR; TCRdb's copy keeps in-frame clones and lacks some. Among 40,000 or so clones, roughly 90% were seen once, and the ten largest hold roughly 5%. This specimen consisted of CD8+ T cells from peripheral blood mononuclear cells, obtained in the third trimester of pregnancy. Receptors originate from a female donor with multiple sclerosis, enrolled in a pregnancy study.

The chain couples TRBV9 to TRBJ2-7, with 7 bases identical to TRBD1. The CDR3 spans 15 residues. Germline assignment: CDR1 SGDLS and CDR2 YYNGEE. With V trimmed by 0 bases and J by 2 bases, 5 bases remained unmatched. CDR3 loop: CASSVAPGQPYEQYF. CDR3 DNA sequence: TGTGCCAGCAGCGTAGCCCCGGGACAGCCCTACGAGCAGTACTTC.

This sequence joins TRBV19 and TRBJ2-7; TRBD1 matches at 8 bases. V gave up 8 bases and J gave up 3 bases; unmatched junction bases: 3. Germline assignment: CDR1 LNHDA and CDR2 SQIVND (reference sequence). CDR3 length: 12 amino acids. The CDR3 sequence: CASGQGLYEQYF. DNA for the CDR3: TGTGCCAGTGGACAGGGACTCTACGAGCAGTACTTC.